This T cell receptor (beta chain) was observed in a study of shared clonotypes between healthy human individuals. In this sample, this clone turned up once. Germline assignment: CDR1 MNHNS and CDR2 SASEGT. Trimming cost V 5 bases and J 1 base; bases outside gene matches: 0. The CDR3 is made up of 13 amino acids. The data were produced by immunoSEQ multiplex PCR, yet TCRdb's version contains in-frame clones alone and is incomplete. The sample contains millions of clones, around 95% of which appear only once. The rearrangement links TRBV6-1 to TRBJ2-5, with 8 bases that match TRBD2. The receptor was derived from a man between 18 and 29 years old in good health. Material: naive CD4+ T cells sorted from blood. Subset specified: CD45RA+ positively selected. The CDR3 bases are TGTGCCAGCAGTACTAGCGGCCAAGAGACCCAGTACTTC. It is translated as CASSTSGQETQYF.